Below are 21 T cell receptor beta chains sequenced from a single sample in a study of PD-1 blockade in mismatch repair-deficient tumors. Clones were sequenced by immunoSEQ multiplex PCR, and TCRdb holds only the in-frame ones, with some missing. The sample contains about 84,000 clones, over 70% of which appear only once. The source was peripheral blood, collected 12 weeks after starting pembrolizumab. These receptor sequences come from an adult with mismatch repair-deficient cancer.

This clone was detected a few times. This chain uses TRBV6-4 with TRBJ2-7; 11 nucleotides agree with TRBD2. The CDR3 has 14 amino acids. With V trimmed by 5 bases and J by 2 bases, 2 bases remained unmatched. The germline gives CDR1 MRHNA, CDR2 SNTAGT. The CDR3 here is CASSSGLAAYEQYF. The CDR3 DNA reads TGTGCCAGCAGTTCGGGACTAGCGGCCTACGAGCAGTACTTC.

This clone has only one observation. CDR3 nucleotides: TGTGCCATATCTGGGGCCAACGTCCTGACTTTC. Amino acids: CAISGANVLTF. This chain joins TRBV30 and TRBJ2-6; D is ambiguous. V was clipped by 8 bases and J by 1 base, with 3 bases between them. The CDR3 is 11 amino acids. From germline, CDR1 is GTSNPN and CDR2 SVGIG (reference sequence).

The genes are TRBV4-3 and TRBJ2-3; no clear D gene. Germline V gene sequence: CDR1 LGHNA, CDR2 YSLEER. This CDR3 is built from 13 residues. V was trimmed by 2 bases and J by 4 bases, leaving 7 bases between them. DNA of the CDR3: TGCGCCAGCAGCCAATTTAGTCCAGATACGCAGTATTTT. This sequence encodes CASSQFSPDTQYF.

The V and J genes are TRBV10-3 and TRBJ2-7, with TRBD1 matching over 9 bases. This CDR3 spans 15 amino acids. Trimming cost V 6 bases and J 0 bases; bases outside gene matches: 6. CDR1 and CDR2 (germline): ENHRY, SYGVKD. CDR3 sequence reads: CAIRKDRGGSYEQYF. The CDR3, as DNA: TGTGCCATCAGAAAGGACAGGGGCGGCTCCTACGAGCAGTACTTC.

This chain connects TRBV7-6 to TRBJ2-6, with D unresolved. The CDR3 sequence is 15 residues long. V was clipped by 4 bases and J by 4 bases, with 11 bases between them. Germline CDR1 and CDR2: SGHVS and FNYEAQ. The CDR3 bases are TGTGCCAGCAGCTCAGGTTCGACCGGGGCCAACGTCCTGACTTTC. Protein product: CASSSGSTGANVLTF.

The chain uses TRBV10-3 and TRBJ2-1, with 14 bases that match TRBD2. V gave up 6 bases and J gave up 4 bases; unmatched junction bases: 8. Looked up from germline, CDR1 is ENHRY and CDR2 is SYGVKD. This CDR3 contains 17 residues. The CDR3, as DNA: TGTGCCATCAGAAACCAGACTAGCGGGAGGGATTACAATGAGCAGTTCTTC. This translates into CAIRNQTSGRDYNEQFF.

The rearrangement uses TRBV7-6 and TRBJ2-1; 7 nucleotides align to TRBD1. V shed 4 bases, J shed 6 bases, and the junction held 6 bases outside the gene matches. CDR1 is SGHVS and CDR2 is FNYEAQ in the germline V gene. CDR3 length: 14 residues. Written as DNA, the CDR3 is TGTGCCAGCAGCTCAGTGAGGGACAGCAATGAGCAGTTCTTC. Translating gives CASSSVRDSNEQFF.

In its sample, this clone was seen a few times. J is TRBJ1-3 and V is TRBV9, with D unclear. Germline V gene sequence: CDR1 SGDLS, CDR2 YYNGEE. This CDR3 region has 11 residues. V was pared by 6 bases and J by 2 bases, with 3 bases between. CDR3: CASKTGNTIYF. The CDR3 DNA follows: TGTGCCAGCAAGACTGGAAACACCATATATTTT.

CDR3 loop: CASSLGLAAGSETQYF. Written as DNA, the CDR3 is TGCGCCAGCAGCTTGGGGCTAGCGGCCGGTTCAGAGACCCAGTACTTC. The rearrangement links TRBV5-1 to TRBJ2-5; 7 bases are a match to TRBD2. The CDR3 is 16 residues long. Trimming removed 0 bases from V and 4 bases from J; junction bases left unmatched: 9. Germline V gene sequence: CDR1 SGHRS, CDR2 YFSETQ.

This sequence joins TRBV5-6 and TRBJ2-5; D remains ambiguous. Deletions cut 2 bases from V and 1 base from J, with 6 bases between. Germline-derived CDR1 and CDR2 are SGHDT and YYEEEE. The CDR3 is 13 residues long. As DNA, the CDR3 is TGTGCCAGCAGCTTACTGACCCAAGAGACCCAGTACTTC. This sequence encodes CASSLLTQETQYF.

The chain uses TRBV7-8 and TRBJ2-4; 8 positions match TRBD2. CDR1 and CDR2 from the germline V gene are SGHVS and FQNEAQ. The junction had 7 bases not matched to a gene; V was cut back by 1 base and J by 2 bases. The CDR3 runs to 17 residues. As DNA, the CDR3 is TGTGCCAGCAGCTTAGTAACTAGCGGTACATCCAAAAACATTCAGTACTTC. Its protein is CASSLVTSGTSKNIQYF.

The rearrangement uses TRBV11-2 and TRBJ1-4, with D possibly being TRBD1 (5 bases). The CDR3 totals 19 residues. V dropped 1 base and J dropped 6 bases, with 24 bases sitting between them. Germline V gene sequence: CDR1 SGHAT, CDR2 FQNNGV. The CDR3 DNA reads as TGTGCCAGCAGCTTAGGTGATCAGGGCGTCTTGGGTATCTATGAAAAACTGTTTTTT. Amino acids: CASSLGDQGVLGIYEKLFF. The variable domain in full, completed from reference TRBV11-2 and TRBJ1-4, reads EAGVAQSPRYKIIEKRQSVAFWCNPISGHATLYWYQQILGQGPKLLIQFQNNGVVDDSQLPKDRFSAERLKGVDSTLKIQPAKLEDSAVYLCASSLGDQGVLGIYEKLFFGSGTQLSVL.

This clone was observed a single time. The gene calls are TRBV5-8 and TRBJ2-1; D remains unclear. The CDR3 extends over 14 amino acids. Germline values: CDR1 SGHTS, CDR2 YDEGEE. Trimming removed 1 base at V and 6 bases at J, with 11 bases between. The CDR3 region has the DNA TGTGCCAGCAGCTTGCCCCCGCCTGCCAATGAGCAGTTCTTC. Translating gives CASSLPPPANEQFF.

The chain joins TRBV27 to TRBJ2-7; D ambiguous. From germline, CDR1 is MNHEY and CDR2 SMNVEV (reference sequence). Trimming took off 1 base at V and 4 bases at J, with 14 bases between the two ends. The CDR3 runs to 15 residues. The CDR3, as DNA: TGTGCCAGCAGTTTATATGAAAAAGGACGGTACGAGCAGTACTTC. Its protein is CASSLYEKGRYEQYF.

The count of this clone is one. This chain joins TRBV13 and TRBJ1-5; the match to TRBD1 covers 7 bases. This CDR3 has 14 residues. Germline-derived CDR1 and CDR2 are PRHDT and FYEKMQ (reference sequence). V lost 5 bases, J lost 4 bases, and 5 bases stayed unmatched. In DNA, the CDR3 is TGTGCCAGCAGCCTAACAGGGGTAAATCAGCCCCAGCATTTT. It codes for CASSLTGVNQPQHF.

Comments on this clone: The same CDR3 also results from other DNA sequences found in this sample. The chain links TRBV2 to TRBJ1-4, with 8 bases identical to TRBD1. CDR1 and CDR2 from the germline V gene are SNHLY and FYNNEI. The length of the CDR3 is 14 residues. V lost 4 bases, J lost 8 bases, and 6 bases stayed unmatched. CDR3 bases: TGTGCCAGCAGTGCCGACAGGGGATACGAAAAACTGTTTTTT. It yields the protein CASSADRGYEKLFF.

The sample holds a few counts of this clone. This chain joins TRBV6-5 and TRBJ2-4; D possibly corresponds to TRBD1 (6 bases). V was shortened by 5 bases and J by 5 bases, with 16 bases between the two germline ends. This CDR3 comprises 15 residues. Germline values: CDR1 MNHEY, CDR2 SVGAGI. The DNA for the CDR3 is TGTGCCAGCAGTCGGCGACAGGATCCCGAAAACATTCAGTACTTC. Translation: CASSRRQDPENIQYF.

The V call is TRBV19, the J call TRBJ2-2; 7 nucleotides align to TRBD1. The CDR3 contains 16 residues. The trim removed 5 bases at V and 0 bases at J, leaving 6 bases unmatched. Germline CDR1 LNHDA, CDR2 SQIVND (reference sequence). CDR3 coding DNA: TGTGCCAGTAGTGCACGGACAGGCGCGAACACCGGGGAGCTGTTTTTT. This encodes CASSARTGANTGELFF.

The rearrangement uses TRBV4-3 and TRBJ2-1, with 7 positions matching TRBD2. The junction had 7 bases not matched to a gene; V was cut back by 0 bases and J by 8 bases. This CDR3 has 15 residues. Germline CDR1 reads LGHNA; CDR2 reads YSLEER. The CDR3 spells CASSQEQREVYEQFF. The CDR3 bases are TGCGCCAGCAGCCAAGAACAGCGGGAAGTATATGAGCAGTTCTTC.

This chain links TRBV7-2 with TRBJ1-1; D is uncertain. V lost 2 bases and J lost 3, with 13 bases in between. This CDR3 region has 15 residues. Germline values: CDR1 SGHTA, CDR2 FQGNSA. The CDR3 sequence is CASSLRTNFDTEAFF. Written as DNA, the CDR3 is TGTGCCAGCAGCTTAAGGACGAACTTCGACACTGAAGCTTTCTTT.

The V and J genes are TRBV6-5 and TRBJ1-2; D ambiguous. The germline CDR1 and CDR2 sequences are MNHEY and SVGAGI. The CDR3 spans 16 residues. Trimming removed 0 bases at V and 4 bases at J, with 15 bases between. As DNA, the CDR3 is TGTGCCAGCAGTTACTCGACCCGGATTGTACTCTATGGCTACACCTTC. It codes for CASSYSTRIVLYGYTF.